The next 4 T cell receptor beta chains were all read from a single sample in a study of response to subunit inactivated influenza vaccine. Using its own MiXCR run on the RT-PCR reads, TCRdb lists one record per CDR3 protein. There are hundreds of thousands of distinct CDR3 sequences in the sample; approximately 7.7% occur only once, and roughly 13% lies in the top ten. Here the sequenced sample was PBMCs from blood, taken less than 25 months after vaccination. All receptors derive from a man between 50 and 75 years old who received an inactivated influenza vaccine.

The V gene is TRBV27, the J gene TRBJ2-1; 10 bases map to TRBD1. Germline-derived CDR1 and CDR2 are MNHEY and SMNVEV (reference sequence). Losses at the gene ends were 4 bases for V and 9 bases for J; bases not matched to a gene: 6. The CDR3 has 14 amino acids. CDR3 protein: CASSYVGQGFEQFF. The CDR3, as DNA: TGTGCCAGCAGTTACGTGGGACAGGGGTTTGAGCAGTTCTTC.

V is TRBV11-2 and J is TRBJ2-2, with 8 bases that match TRBD1. The ends lost 3 bases at V and 0 bases at J; junction bases unmatched: 3. Germline CDR1 is SGHAT and CDR2 is FQNNGV. This CDR3 contains 16 residues. The CDR3 spells CASSFHRGTNTGELFF. Here the CDR3 DNA reads TGTGCCAGCAGCTTCCACAGGGGGACGAACACCGGGGAGCTGTTTTTT.

The chain is built from TRBV5-1 and TRBJ2-7; D perhaps matches TRBD2 (7 bases). V gave up 4 bases and J gave up 3 bases, with 20 bases separating them. The germline CDR1 and CDR2 sequences are SGHRS and YFSETQ. This CDR3 spans 16 amino acids. The CDR3 sequence: CASSGGFGGGNYEQYF. CDR3 bases: TGCGCCAGCAGCGGGGGTTTTGGCGGGGGCAACTACGAGCAGTACTTC.

This clonotype was observed a few times. CDR3 amino acids: CATSRELVANEQFF. CDR3 nucleotide sequence: TGTGCCACCAGCAGAGAACTAGTAGCCAATGAGCAGTTCTTC. The V gene is TRBV15, the J gene TRBJ2-1, with a tentative D call TRBD2 (5 bases). V lost 0 bases, J lost 6 bases, and 9 bases lay in between. CDR3 length: 14 residues. Germline V CDR1 and CDR2: LNHNV, YYDKDF (reference sequence).